Following are 22 T cell receptor beta chains from one sample sequenced in a study of blood T cells in healthy people across ages. Next came a second PCR, run for about 7 to 12 cycles, which used a sample-barcoded 5' primer along with a J-beta primer mix. TCRdb recomputed calls from the 5' RACE reads with MiXCR, one row per CDR3 protein. The data contain about 1.1 million distinct CDR3 sequences, around two fifths of them singletons. The material sequenced was blood. These receptors all come from a man younger than 30 in good health.

This clonotype was observed a few times. The CDR3 here is CASSQVVSGGAANEQFF. CDR3 nucleotides: TGCGCCAGCAGCCAAGTTGTTAGCGGGGGGGCCGCAAATGAGCAGTTCTTC. This chain joins TRBV4-1 and TRBJ2-1; 11 bases match TRBD2. Losses at the gene ends were 1 base for V and 7 bases for J; bases not matched to a gene: 9. CDR3 size: 17 residues. Germline V gene sequence: CDR1 MGHRA, CDR2 YSYEKL.

CDR3 sequence: CASRTSGVYNEQFF. In nucleotides, the CDR3 is TGTGCCAGCAGAACTAGCGGTGTCTACAATGAGCAGTTCTTC. The chain uses TRBV7-2 and TRBJ2-1, with 8 nucleotides matching TRBD2. The CDR3 totals 14 residues. V lost 6 bases and J lost 3; bases outside the gene matches: 4. Germline V gene lookup returns CDR1 SGHTA and CDR2 FQGNSA.

This chain uses TRBV3-1 with TRBJ1-5, with D perhaps matching TRBD1 (6 bases). Germline V CDR1 and CDR2: LGHDT, YNNKEL (reference sequence). CDR3 size: 14 residues. V gave up 8 bases and J gave up 1 base, with 12 bases separating them. CDR3 DNA sequence: TGTGCCAGCCGCCGTACAGGGAGCAATCAGCCCCAGCATTTT. This codes for CASRRTGSNQPQHF.

The V call is TRBV6-5, the J call TRBJ1-1; D is perhaps TRBD1 (6 bases). V was clipped by 6 bases and J by 1 base, with 12 bases between them. CDR1 and CDR2 (germline): MNHEY, SVGAGI. CDR3 length: 14 residues. The CDR3, as DNA: TGTGCCAGCAGAGGCAGGACAGCGAACACTGAAGCTTTCTTT. Translated: CASRGRTANTEAFF.

Regarding this clonotype: The junction departs from the called germline gene at one end, perhaps through a read error. This rearrangement joins TRBV6-2 or TRBV6-3 to TRBJ1-5; D unclear. The CDR3 is made up of 13 amino acids. CDR1 and CDR2 from the germline V gene are MNHEY and SVGEGT. CDR3 nucleotide sequence: TGTGCCAGCAGTGACTCCCGGATTCAGCCCCAGCATTTT. Encoded protein: CASSDSRIQPQHF.

The chain employs TRBV3-1 and TRBJ1-2, with D uncertain. The germline gives CDR1 LGHDT, CDR2 YNNKEL (reference sequence). Trimming stripped 1 base from V and 2 bases from J, with 17 bases between. There are 17 residues in the CDR3. The CDR3 region is CASSQVYEATYNYGYTF. In nucleotides, the CDR3 is TGTGCCAGCAGCCAAGTCTACGAGGCGACCTACAACTATGGCTACACCTTC.

This clonotype was counted only a few times. V gene TRBV14 combines with J gene TRBJ2-2, with D tentatively TRBD2 (6 bases). CDR1 and CDR2 (germline): SGHDN, FVKESK. This CDR3 contains 15 residues. V lost 3 bases, J lost 1 base, and 9 bases lay in between. The CDR3 loop is CASSQGLLNTGELFF. The CDR3 DNA reads as TGTGCCAGCAGCCAGGGACTCCTGAACACCGGGGAGCTGTTTTTT.

The chain links TRBV20-1 to TRBJ2-1, with D possibly TRBD2 on 5 matching bases. CDR1 is DFQATT and CDR2 is SNEGSKA in the germline V gene (reference sequence). V was cut by 6 bases and J by 4 bases, with 16 bases left in between. There are 14 residues in the CDR3. CDR3 DNA sequence: TGCAGTGCCAGTACCCCCGGCGGGTACAATGAGCAGTTCTTC. It translates to CSASTPGGYNEQFF.

The chain recombines TRBV20-1 with TRBJ2-5; D ambiguous. V shed 1 base and J shed 5 bases, with 8 bases lying between them. Germline CDR1 and CDR2: DFQATT and SNEGSKA (reference sequence). CDR3 length equals 12 residues. Written as DNA, the CDR3 is TGCAGTGCTAGAGTGTCCGGGGAGACCCAGTACTTC. This encodes CSARVSGETQYF.

The rearrangement links TRBV12-3 or TRBV12-4 to TRBJ1-2; no clear D. The CDR3 has 15 residues. Trimming shortened V by 6 bases and J by 3 bases, and 17 bases separated the two germline ends. The CDR3 sequence: CASRRDGSDHYGYTF. The CDR3 DNA follows: TGTGCCAGCAGACGAGATGGGTCGGACCACTATGGCTACACCTTC.

This clonotype came up many times. This chain links TRBV9 with TRBJ2-1, with D unresolved. CDR1 is SGDLS, CDR2 YYNGEE, per germline. Trimming pared 0 bases from V and 6 bases from J, leaving 7 bases between. This CDR3 has 13 residues. CDR3 loop: CASSVALGNEQFF. In nucleotides, the CDR3 is TGTGCCAGCAGCGTAGCGTTGGGCAATGAGCAGTTCTTC.

The chain has TRBV28 and TRBJ1-2; 8 nucleotides line up with TRBD1. The ends lost 7 bases at V and 5 bases at J; junction bases unmatched: 9. CDR1 is MDHEN, CDR2 SYDVKM, per germline. The CDR3 covers 14 residues. For the CDR3, the DNA is TGTGCCAGCACCAGGACAGGGTCCGGTTATGGCTACACCTTC. Protein sequence: CASTRTGSGYGYTF.

V and J are TRBV6-1 and TRBJ1-1, with 9 bases matching TRBD1. The junction had 9 bases not matched to a gene; V was cut back by 8 bases and J by 5 bases. Germline loops: CDR1 MNHNS, CDR2 SASEGT. CDR3 length: 14 residues. The CDR3 sequence: CASVLDRGRTEAFF. The CDR3 bases are TGTGCCAGCGTCCTTGACAGGGGGAGGACTGAAGCTTTCTTT.

The chain uses TRBV27 and TRBJ2-2, with D maybe TRBD2 (6 bases). This CDR3 contains 16 residues. Germline V gene lookup returns CDR1 MNHEY and CDR2 SMNVEV (reference sequence). V lost 3 bases and J 0 bases, leaving 11 bases between the germline ends. In nucleotides, the CDR3 is TGTGCCAGCAGTTTTCGAGGAGGGCCGAACACCGGGGAGCTGTTTTTT. Protein sequence: CASSFRGGPNTGELFF.

J is TRBJ1-2 and V is TRBV6-2 or TRBV6-3; no clear D. There are 16 residues in the CDR3. Germline V gene data show CDR1 as MNHEY and CDR2 as SVGEGT. Trimming stripped 2 bases from V and 4 bases from J, with 17 bases between. This chain's CDR3 is CASSYTRHPWPYGYTF. CDR3 nucleotide sequence: TGTGCCAGCAGTTACACCCGACACCCCTGGCCCTATGGCTACACCTTC.

The chain employs TRBV6-1 and TRBJ1-2; no definite D call. The CDR3 has 14 residues. Trimming shortened V by 6 bases and J by 7 bases, and 18 bases separated the two germline ends. CDR1 is MNHNS, CDR2 SASEGT, per germline. CDR3 loop: CASSLSGEIGGYTF. The CDR3 DNA follows: TGTGCCAGCAGCCTATCGGGTGAGATCGGTGGCTACACCTTC.

A few counts support this clonotype. The chain couples TRBV7-9 to TRBJ2-1; D is unresolved. Trimming stripped 2 bases from V and 1 base from J, with 12 bases between. The CDR3 covers 16 residues. CDR1 is SEHNR, CDR2 FQNEAQ, per germline (reference sequence). The CDR3 sequence: CASSLSGRMSYNEQFF. CDR3 nucleotides: TGTGCCAGCAGCTTAAGTGGCAGGATGTCCTACAATGAGCAGTTCTTC.

For the CDR3, the DNA is TGTGCCAGCAGCCCCGACGGATCTATCCTTCCCTACGAGCAGTACTTC. Translation gives CASSPDGSILPYEQYF. This chain joins TRBV7-6 and TRBJ2-7; D call uncertain. V gave up 5 bases and J gave up 2 bases, with 19 bases separating them. The CDR3 contains 16 residues. CDR1 SGHVS and CDR2 FNYEAQ come from the germline V gene.

V is TRBV7-8 and J is TRBJ2-5; tentatively, D is TRBD1 or TRBD2 (5 bases each). Germline V gene sequence: CDR1 SGHVS, CDR2 FQNEAQ. V lost 3 bases and J lost 1, with 9 bases in between. The CDR3 consists of 14 residues. The DNA of the CDR3 is TGTGCCAGCAGCTTCGCCGGGACCCAAGAGACCCAGTACTTC. Translating it yields CASSFAGTQETQYF.

The chain links TRBV5-1 to TRBJ1-1; possibly TRBD1 for D (5 bases). Germline lookup yields CDR1 SGHRS and CDR2 YFSETQ. V was trimmed by 6 bases and J by 1 base, leaving 10 bases between them. The CDR3 is 13 residues long. The CDR3 loop reads CASTQGWNTEAFF. The DNA for the CDR3 is TGCGCCAGCACCCAGGGATGGAACACTGAAGCTTTCTTT.

The CDR3 DNA follows: TGTGCCAGCACCACGGCGGACAGGGAGAACACCGGGGAGCTGTTTTTT. This gives the protein CASTTADRENTGELFF. The chain carries TRBV28 and TRBJ2-2; TRBD1 matches 8 bases. The CDR3 extends over 16 amino acids. V gave up 7 bases and J gave up 1 base; unmatched junction bases: 8. Germline lookup yields CDR1 MDHEN and CDR2 SYDVKM.

V is TRBV3-1 and J is TRBJ2-2; possibly TRBD2 for D (6 bases). Deletions cut 7 bases from V and 3 bases from J, with 15 bases between. The CDR3 loop spans 15 amino acids. Germline-derived CDR1 and CDR2 are LGHDT and YNNKEL (reference sequence). The CDR3 DNA sequence: TGTGCCAGCACCAAACTAGGGACTTACACCGGGGAGCTGTTTTTT. It is translated as CASTKLGTYTGELFF.